This T cell receptor beta chain was identified during a study of PD-L1 blockade in urothelial cancer. Looking at the study overall: The year 2014 saw patients start atezolizumab, 1,200 mg intravenously every 3 weeks. Males with urothelial cancer arising in the bladder constituted about 85% of the roughly 30 patients. Patients had undergone 0 to 3 prior chemotherapy regimens.

The study collected 1 to 8 samples per patient, pretreatment and on-treatment. Sequencing used immunoSEQ multiplex PCR; TCRdb keeps in-frame clones, though not all of them. The table lists 70,000 or so clones, about 85% of them singletons, with 4.7% in the top ten. Trimming cost V 5 bases and J 6 bases, with 15 bases left between them. The CDR3 extends over 14 amino acids. Germline loops: CDR1 SGHVS, CDR2 FNYEAQ. The chain joins TRBV7-6 to TRBJ2-3, with D perhaps matching TRBD2 (6 bases). The origin of this receptor is a man aged 70-80 years with urothelial cancer. The sequences come from PBMCs, collected around atezolizumab (anti-PD-L1) treatment. The CDR3 spells CASSLGSSADTQYF. The CDR3 DNA sequence: TGTGCCAGCAGCCTCGGGAGTAGCGCTGATACGCAGTATTTT.